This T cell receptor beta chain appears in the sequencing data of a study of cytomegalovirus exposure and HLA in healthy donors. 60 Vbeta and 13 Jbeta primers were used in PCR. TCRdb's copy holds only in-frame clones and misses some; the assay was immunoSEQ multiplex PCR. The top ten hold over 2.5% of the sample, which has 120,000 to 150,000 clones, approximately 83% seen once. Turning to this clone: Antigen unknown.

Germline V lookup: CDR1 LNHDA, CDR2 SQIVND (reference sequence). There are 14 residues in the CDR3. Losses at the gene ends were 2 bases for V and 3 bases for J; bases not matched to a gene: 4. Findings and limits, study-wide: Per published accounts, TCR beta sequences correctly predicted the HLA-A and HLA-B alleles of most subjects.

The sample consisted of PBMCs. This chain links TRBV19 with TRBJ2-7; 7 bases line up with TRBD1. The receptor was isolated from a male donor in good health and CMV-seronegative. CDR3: CASSISGQHYEQYF. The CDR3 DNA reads TGTGCCAGTAGTATATCGGGACAGCACTACGAGCAGTACTTC.